Shown below are 13 T cell receptor beta chains from a single sample sequenced in a study of shared clonotypes between healthy human individuals (dated by TCRdb to 2018 to 2021). CD8 naive samples were obtained by positive selection for CCR7 among CD45RO-negative cells, yielding a CD45RA+CCR7+ population from which TemRA cells were excluded. Library prep was done by the immunoSEQ multiplex PCR assay. TCRdb holds this immuneACCESS table with in-frame rearrangements only. Some clones are missing; in checked studies, unresolved V genes explain under half, and the rest has no known cause. Within this sample are around 2.1 million clones, with 85% to 95% of them counted one time only. 1.5% to 2% of the sample comes from the top ten. Sequencing input: naive CD8+ T cells from PBMCs. The cell subset or site label, read with the paper, signifies: CD45RA+CCR7+. These receptors all stem from a young man in good health. Some clones in this sample may be carry-over from other donors' samples.

The rearrangement uses TRBV19 and TRBJ1-2; D may be TRBD1 (6 bases). The CDR3 consists of 15 residues. Germline loops: CDR1 LNHDA, CDR2 SQIVND (reference sequence). Between the trimmed V and J ends, which lost 5 bases and 1 base, there was a span of 14 bases. This CDR3 reads CASSPTGQGNYGYTF. DNA for the CDR3: TGTGCCAGTAGTCCAACAGGGCAGGGTAACTATGGCTACACCTTC. Full variable domain (remainder filled in from reference TRBV19 and TRBJ1-2): DGGITQSPKYLFRKEGQNVTLSCEQNLNHDAMYWYRQDPGQGLRLIYYSQIVNDFQKGDIAEGYSVSREKKESFPLTVTSAQKNPTAFYLCASSPTGQGNYGYTFGSGTRLTVV.

This clone was recorded once. CDR3 nucleotide sequence: TGTGCCAGCAGTGAAAGGGGGGGACTAGCGGGGCCAGATACGCAGTATTTT. It codes for CASSERGGLAGPDTQYF. The genes are TRBV6-1 and TRBJ2-3; 13 nucleotides agree with TRBD2. Germline V CDR1 and CDR2: MNHNS, SASEGT. The CDR3 is 17 amino acids. Trimming at V came to 2 bases and at J to 4 bases, leaving 6 bases not matched to a gene.

The chain joins TRBV19 to TRBJ2-5, with D possibly being TRBD1 or TRBD2 (5 bases each). CDR3 length equals 14 residues. V was shortened by 10 bases and J by 2 bases, with 17 bases between the two germline ends. Germline CDR1 is LNHDA and CDR2 is SQIVND (reference sequence). Here the CDR3 reads CATKEAGTQETQYF. The CDR3, as DNA: TGTGCCACCAAGGAAGCAGGGACGCAAGAGACCCAGTACTTC.

The rearrangement uses TRBV27 and TRBJ1-5, with no clear D. The V and J ends lost 10 bases and 2 bases respectively, with 21 bases between them. CDR3 length: 16 residues. The germline CDR1 and CDR2 sequences are MNHEY and SMNVEV (reference sequence). CDR3 in amino acids: CATMLTSFDGNQPQHF. The CDR3 DNA is TGTGCCACCATGTTGACGTCGTTCGATGGCAATCAGCCCCAGCATTTT.

This clone was seen a single time. The chain combines TRBV18 with TRBJ1-3, with a possible D match to TRBD1 (5 bases). CDR3 length: 15 amino acids. Trimming removed 3 bases at V and 4 bases at J, with 13 bases between. CDR1 and CDR2 (germline): KGHSH, LQKENI. The CDR3 region has the DNA TGTGCCAGCTCACCCCCGGGGGGTTACGGAAACACCATATATTTT. It specifies CASSPPGGYGNTIYF. Looking up the rest from reference TRBV18 and TRBJ1-3 gives the full variable domain: NAGVMQNPRHLVRRRGQEARLRCSPMKGHSHVYWYRQLPEEGLKFMVYLQKENIIDESGMPKERFSAEFPKEGPSILRIQQVVRGDSAAYFCASSPPGGYGNTIYFGEGSWLTVV.

This sequence joins TRBV28 and TRBJ2-1; D perhaps matches TRBD2 (5 bases). The CDR3 length is 14 residues. V was trimmed by 2 bases and J by 8 bases, leaving 13 bases between them. The germline V gene encodes CDR1 MDHEN and CDR2 SYDVKM. The CDR3 protein is CASSLGLAPDEQFF. CDR3 coding DNA: TGTGCCAGCAGTTTAGGGCTAGCACCCGATGAGCAGTTCTTC.

V and J are TRBV9 and TRBJ2-5; 9 nucleotides match TRBD2. Germline-derived CDR1 and CDR2 are SGDLS and YYNGEE. Losses at the gene ends were 0 bases for V and 4 bases for J; bases not matched to a gene: 4. This CDR3 has 15 residues. This CDR3 reads CASSVVAGETETQYF. As DNA, the CDR3 is TGTGCCAGCAGCGTAGTAGCGGGAGAAACAGAGACCCAGTACTTC.

This chain joins TRBV4-1 and TRBJ1-2; no reliable D call. Germline V gene lookup returns CDR1 MGHRA and CDR2 YSYEKL. V lost 0 bases and J lost 7, with 18 bases in between. There are 16 residues in the CDR3. CDR3 nucleotides: TGCGCCAGCAGCCAAGATCCACTGGTCCCAGTGGGTGGCTACACCTTC. Translated: CASSQDPLVPVGGYTF.

V is TRBV6-6 and J is TRBJ2-5; 9 bases align to TRBD2. CDR3 length: 16 amino acids. Germline V gene lookup returns CDR1 MNHNY and CDR2 SVGAGI (reference sequence). With V trimmed by 2 bases and J by 0 bases, 4 bases remained unmatched. This CDR3 reads CASSYPTSGYQETQYF. The CDR3 nucleotides are TGTGCCAGCAGTTACCCGACTAGCGGTTACCAAGAGACCCAGTACTTC.

The chain recombines TRBV9 with TRBJ2-7; TRBD2 agrees at 11 bases. Germline V gene lookup returns CDR1 SGDLS and CDR2 YYNGEE. V gave up 3 bases and J gave up 5 bases; unmatched junction bases: 10. There are 16 residues in the CDR3. CDR3 amino acids: CASSDGLAGGPNEQYF. The DNA of the CDR3 is TGTGCCAGCAGCGACGGATTAGCGGGAGGGCCGAACGAGCAGTACTTC. Full variable domain (remainder filled in from reference TRBV9 and TRBJ2-7): DSGVTQTPKHLITATGQRVTLRCSPRSGDLSVYWYQQSLDQGLQFLIQYYNGEERAKGNILERFSAQQFPDLHSELNLSSLELGDSALYFCASSDGLAGGPNEQYFGPGTRLTVT.

The rearrangement joins TRBV5-6 to TRBJ1-2, with D hard to call. V was clipped by 0 bases and J by 8 bases, with 14 bases between them. This CDR3 contains 14 residues. Per germline, CDR1 SGHDT and CDR2 YYEEEE. CDR3 DNA: TGTGCCAGCAGCTTGGCCGAGGGAGTCTTAGGCTACACCTTC. Amino acids: CASSLAEGVLGYTF.

The sample holds a few counts of this clone. The chain employs TRBV7-6 and TRBJ2-1; 7 bases match TRBD2. Unmatched junction bases numbered 5, after V lost 1 base and J lost 8 bases. The CDR3 has 14 residues. Germline values: CDR1 SGHVS, CDR2 FNYEAQ. The CDR3 DNA sequence: TGTGCCAGCAGCTTAGGAGCGGGAACGTATGAGCAGTTCTTC. Residues: CASSLGAGTYEQFF.

The chain links TRBV18 to TRBJ2-1; 7 bases align to TRBD2. V lost 4 bases to trimming and J lost 3 bases; unmatched junction nucleotides: 6. The CDR3 runs 15 residues. Germline V lookup: CDR1 KGHSH, CDR2 LQKENI. CDR3: CASSRFERGYNEQFF. CDR3 nucleotides: TGTGCCAGCTCACGTTTCGAGCGGGGCTACAATGAGCAGTTCTTC.